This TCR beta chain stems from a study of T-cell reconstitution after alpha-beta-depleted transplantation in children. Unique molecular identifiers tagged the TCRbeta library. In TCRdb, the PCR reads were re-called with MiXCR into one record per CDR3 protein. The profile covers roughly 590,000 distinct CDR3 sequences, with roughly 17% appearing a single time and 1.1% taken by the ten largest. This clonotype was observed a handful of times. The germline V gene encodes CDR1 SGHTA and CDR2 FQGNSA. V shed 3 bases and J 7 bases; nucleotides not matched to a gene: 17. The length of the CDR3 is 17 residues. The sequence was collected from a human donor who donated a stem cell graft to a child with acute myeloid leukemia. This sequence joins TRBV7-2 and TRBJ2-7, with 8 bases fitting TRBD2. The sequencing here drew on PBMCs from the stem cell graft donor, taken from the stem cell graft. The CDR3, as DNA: TGTGCCAGCAGCTTGGGTCCCTCCGGGACGGCGGGGGGAGAGCAGTACTTC. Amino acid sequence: CASSLGPSGTAGGEQYF.